Listed below are T cell receptor beta chains from one sample, sequenced in a study of blood T cell repertoires in COVID-19. Measured with immunoSEQ multiplex PCR; TCRdb has only the in-frame clones, and not every one. The top ten clones hold around 5% of a sample with about 70,000 clones, approximately 80% of them seen once. The sequencing input was peripheral blood. These TCRs come from a woman at least 80 years old with active or convalescent COVID-19. CDR3s include the opening cysteine and the closing phenylalanine or tryptophan. The D gene is left open where the match is weak. The size entry is marked missing in some rows and otherwise reads once, few, many or a size class.

j_gene,v_gene,d_gene,abundance,CDR3nt,CDR3aa
TRBJ2-3,TRBV6-2/TRBV6-3,.,.,TGTGCCAGCAGTTACGAGGGACTCCGATACGGTCTTACTTTCGCAGATACGCAGTATTTT,CASSYEGLRYGLTFADTQYF
TRBJ2-2,TRBV7-2,TRBD2,few,TGTGCCAGCAGCTTAGGACTAGCGGGAGTCGGGGAGCTGTTTTTT,CASSLGLAGVGELFF
TRBJ2-7,TRBV19,TRBD1,.,TGTGCCAGTAGTATGGTCGACAGGGCCTCCTACGAGCAGTACTTC,CASSMVDRASYEQYF
TRBJ2-3,TRBV7-3,TRBD2,once,TGTGCCAGCAGCTCCACCCCGCCCTGGCGGGAGGGCACAGATACGCAGTATTTT,CASSSTPPWREGTDTQYF
TRBJ2-1,TRBV28,TRBD2,.,TGTGCCAGCAGTTTTAGCGGGAGCTCCTACAATGAGCAGTTCTTC,CASSFSGSSYNEQFF
TRBJ2-1,TRBV7-3,TRBD2,.,TGTGCCAGCAGCCTCAATAGCGGGAGGGCCGGGAATGAGCAGTTCTTC,CASSLNSGRAGNEQFF
TRBJ2-3,TRBV6-2/TRBV6-3,TRBD2,.,TGTGCCAGCAGTAGGGCCGCGGGGGGCGTAGATACGCAGTATTTT,CASSRAAGGVDTQYF
TRBJ1-5,TRBV10-3,.,.,TGTGCCATCAGTGAAGCAGGGAATCAGCCCCAGCATTTT,CAISEAGNQPQHF
TRBJ1-4,TRBV24-1,TRBD1,.,TGTGCCACCAGTGACGCGACAGGGGCGAATATGAGGGAAAAACTGTTTTTT,CATSDATGANMREKLFF
TRBJ2-7,TRBV27,.,.,TGTGCCAGCAGTTCGACCAGGCTCGGGGGATTGGGCGAGCAGTACTTC,CASSSTRLGGLGEQYF
TRBJ1-6,TRBV4-3,TRBD1,.,TGCGCCAGCAGCCAAGATTACGGAGGGGGCGTCGATTCACCCCTCCACTTT,CASSQDYGGGVDSPLHF
TRBJ1-2,TRBV5-4,TRBD1,few,TGTGCCAGCCGAATAACAGGGGCTCCAATCTATGGCTACACCTTC,CASRITGAPIYGYTF
TRBJ2-3,TRBV2,TRBD2,few,TGTGCCAGCTGGGTCCTAGCGGTTAACACAGATACGCAGTATTTT,CASWVLAVNTDTQYF
TRBJ2-1,TRBV6-6,TRBD1,.,TGTGCCAGCACCCCGGGACAGGGATTGGACAATGAGCAGTTCTTC,CASTPGQGLDNEQFF
TRBJ2-7,TRBV28,TRBD2,.,TGTGCCAGCAGTACGGAGGGACTAGCGTCCTACGAGCAGTACTTC,CASSTEGLASYEQYF
TRBJ2-7,TRBV5-6,.,.,TGTGCCAGCAGCTTGCTCGGGGGCCAGGGGGTTTCCGAGCAGTACTTC,CASSLLGGQGVSEQYF
TRBJ2-5,TRBV5-1,.,.,TGCGCCAGCAGACAAAATCAAGAGACCCAGTACTTC,CASRQNQETQYF
TRBJ1-1,TRBV28,TRBD1,.,TGTGCCAGCAGATATGGGACAGCTAGGAACACTGAAGCTTTCTTT,CASRYGTARNTEAFF
TRBJ2-1,TRBV7-9,TRBD1,few,TGTGCCAGCAGCCGTTCGACAGGGGGCGAGGATGAGCAGTTCTTC,CASSRSTGGEDEQFF
TRBJ2-3,TRBV5-4,.,.,TGTGCCAGCAGCTGGCGGGGCCCCGGAGCAGATACGCAGTATTTT,CASSWRGPGADTQYF
TRBJ2-1,TRBV6-1,TRBD2,.,TGTGCCAGCAGTGCCTTTGGACTAGCGGGGGGGCAATCCTACAATGAGCAGTTCTTC,CASSAFGLAGGQSYNEQFF
TRBJ1-1,TRBV24-1,TRBD1,.,TGTGCCACCCAGGGGGCGGCCACTGAAGCTTTCTTT,CATQGAATEAFF
TRBJ1-1,TRBV6-2/TRBV6-3,TRBD1,.,TGTGCCAGCAGTGGCCAGGGGGCCGGAAGAGTGTCAGCTTTCTTT,CASSGQGAGRVSAFF
TRBJ2-7,TRBV6-2/TRBV6-3,TRBD2,.,TGTGCCAGCAGTTCCGGGAGGGGGTTCGAGCAGTACTTC,CASSSGRGFEQYF
TRBJ2-7,TRBV7-9,TRBD1,.,TGTGCCAGCAGCTTAGCGCTTGATTGGCAGGGGGAATACGAGCAGTACTTC,CASSLALDWQGEYEQYF
TRBJ1-6,TRBV6-6,.,.,TGTGCCAGCATTAGAGGGTTAGGGTCACCCCTCCACTTT,CASIRGLGSPLHF
TRBJ2-2,TRBV29-1,TRBD1,.,TGCAGCGTTGGGGACAGGGTGATGAAGAACACCGGGGAGCTGTTTTTT,CSVGDRVMKNTGELFF
TRBJ2-6,TRBV7-2,.,.,TGTGCCAGCAGCTGGGGCGGGACTGGGGCCAACGTCCTGACTTTC,CASSWGGTGANVLTF
TRBJ1-2,TRBV19,.,.,TGTGCCAGTAGTACGCTCTCAGAGGGCTATGGCTACACCTTC,CASSTLSEGYGYTF
TRBJ1-6,TRBV5-1,TRBD1,.,TGCGCCAGCAGCCTAACAGGGGGCAGGGATTCACCCCTCCACTTT,CASSLTGGRDSPLHF
TRBJ2-3,TRBV7-2,TRBD2,once,TGTGCCAGCAGTCTTACTAGCGGGTCCACAGATACGCAGTATTTT,CASSLTSGSTDTQYF
TRBJ2-3,TRBV19,TRBD1,.,TGTGCCAGTAGCGATAGGGGGCGGGCTCGCATGGATACGCAGTATTTT,CASSDRGRARMDTQYF
TRBJ1-1,TRBV6-2/TRBV6-3,.,once,TGTGCCAGCAGTAATGGGGGAGGACGAAACACTGAAGCTTTCTTT,CASSNGGGRNTEAFF
TRBJ1-1,TRBV6-5,TRBD1,.,TGTGCCAGCAGCGCATCGACAGGGGGCGGGACTGAAGCTTTCTTT,CASSASTGGGTEAFF
TRBJ1-5,TRBV19,.,.,TGTGCCAGTAGTATATTCCAGGGAGGCCAGCCCCAGCATTTT,CASSIFQGGQPQHF
TRBJ1-2,TRBV5-4,.,.,TGTGCCAGCAGCTTGGCAAACCGGGGGGACTATGGCTACACCTTC,CASSLANRGDYGYTF
TRBJ1-3,TRBV24-1,.,.,TGTGCCACCAGTGGTCCTAGTCATCCAGACAGCTCTGGAAACACCATATATTTT,CATSGPSHPDSSGNTIYF
TRBJ2-7,TRBV6-5,.,.,TGTGCCAGCACCAAGTCACACAAAAGCTACGAGCAGTACTTC,CASTKSHKSYEQYF
TRBJ2-1,TRBV11-1,.,.,TGTGCCAGCAGCTCTGACACCCGCTCCTACAATGAGCAGTTCTTC,CASSSDTRSYNEQFF
TRBJ2-7,TRBV20-1,.,.,TGCAGTGCTAGTTATTCCCAGGGGACCCGCGAGCAGTACTTC,CSASYSQGTREQYF
TRBJ1-4,TRBV14,.,.,TGTGCCAGCAGCCAAGTCGGGTCTGGGAAACTGTTTTTT,CASSQVGSGKLFF
TRBJ1-5,TRBV21-1,.,many,TGTGCCGGCCACTCGTGGCAGCGGTCCTATAGCAATCAGCCCCAGCATTTT,CAGHSWQRSYSNQPQHF
TRBJ2-1,TRBV14,.,.,TGTGCCAGCAGCCAAGATAGGCTAGATTACAATGAGCAGTTCTTC,CASSQDRLDYNEQFF
TRBJ1-5,TRBV12-5,TRBD1,.,TGTGCTAGTGGTTCCCCCGGGACAGGGGAATATAGCAATCAGCCCCAGCATTTT,CASGSPGTGEYSNQPQHF
TRBJ2-3,TRBV29-1,TRBD2,.,TGCAGCGTTGGGCTAGCGGCTGGGCAGCCCGAGGCGCAGTATTTT,CSVGLAAGQPEAQYF
TRBJ2-3,TRBV28,.,.,TGTGCCAGCAGTTTATTTGTTCGACAGAAAGAGAGCACAGATACGCAGTATTTT,CASSLFVRQKESTDTQYF
TRBJ1-1,TRBV19,TRBD1,.,TGTGCCAGTAGTATAGACGAGGGACAGGTCTTAGAAGCTTTCTTT,CASSIDEGQVLEAFF
TRBJ1-1,TRBV28,.,few,TGTGCCAGCACCGGGAATCCCACTGAAGCTTTCTTT,CASTGNPTEAFF
TRBJ2-7,TRBV5-8,.,.,TGTGCCAGCACCAGGACATCCTCCTACGAGCAGTACTTC,CASTRTSSYEQYF
TRBJ2-1,TRBV4-1,TRBD2,.,TGCGCCAGCAGCCAAGGCGGGGGCAATGAGCAGTTCTTC,CASSQGGGNEQFF
TRBJ2-7,TRBV12-3/TRBV12-4,.,once,TGTGCCAGCAGTTTCCAGGGCTACGAGCAGTACTTC,CASSFQGYEQYF
TRBJ2-2,TRBV7-9,.,few,TGTGCCAGCAGTTGGGCAAGCGGAGCGAACACCGGGGAGCTGTTTTTT,CASSWASGANTGELFF
TRBJ2-5,TRBV10-3,TRBD2,few,TGTGCCATCTCCACTCCTAGCGGGGGACAAGAGACCCAGTACTTC,CAISTPSGGQETQYF
TRBJ1-1,TRBV28,.,.,TGTGCCAGCAGTGACAGGACGAACACTGAAGCTTTCTTT,CASSDRTNTEAFF